Sequencing of this TCR beta chain was carried out in a study of spatial heterogeneity in lung cancer. Whole-study results and caveats: Relative to follow-up, resection was when ubiquitous expanded tumor TCRs appeared more in blood.

This clonotype has only a few counts. Its antigen is unknown. The time point: sample taken at primary tumor resection. Whole RNA obtained from tumor, nontumor lung or frozen PBMC underwent sequencing without sorting. Samples were obtained from around 72 donors, all untreated early-stage non-small cell lung cancer patients. TCRdb itself ran the 5' RACE reads through MiXCR, one entry per CDR3 protein. Altogether some 70,000 distinct CDR3 sequences are present, less than 15% being singletons, with the ten largest covering 7.2%. This CDR3 has 15 residues. After removal of 6 bases from V and 7 bases from J, the junction contained 7 bases not matched to a gene. Per germline, CDR1 SGHVS and CDR2 FQNEAQ.

The specimen was PBMCs, collected at surgery. The source is a male donor with early-stage non-small cell lung cancer. The V gene is TRBV7-8, the J gene TRBJ2-1; 12 bases are a match to TRBD2. The CDR3 DNA is TGTGCCAGCAGTTTTCTAGCGGGAGGGCCAAATGAGCAGTTCTTC. As protein: CASSFLAGGPNEQFF.